Sequencing of this T cell receptor (beta chain) was carried out in a study of blood T cells in healthy people across ages (dated by TCRdb to between 2015 and 2016). For the study in its entirety: In model experiments, template switching captured about one uniquely barcoded TCR beta cDNA molecule for every two T cells. The study measured age-related changes in TCR beta repertoire diversity using deep sequencing normalized with unique cDNA molecular identifiers. The donors were split into four age groups: young (average roughly 15 years), middle-aged (roughly 42), aged (more than 60) and long-lived (roughly 80). Donors of different ages were randomly distributed across sequencing lanes to avoid experimental bias. Using the same blood draw, the study looked at two additional independent replicas of 1 million unique cDNA reads for two donors, one aged 18 to 30 and the other aged 80 or older.

Beyond this particular receptor, the publication reports: Estimates of total diversity from one million sequenced T cells were regarded as lower bounds and underestimates. Observed TCR beta diversity per million T cells fell roughly linearly with age, and a significant reduction was already apparent by age roughly 40. The long-lived group showed more naive CD4+ T cells, fewer expanded clones and increased TCR diversity than the aged group, suggesting age selection. A strong correlation was found between observed TCR beta diversity and the percentage of naive T cells measured by flow cytometry. Because profiling used bulk unsorted PBMCs, naive and antigen-experienced compartments could not be compared conclusively. Donor CMV infection status was unknown, potentially confounding age-related changes in expanded clonotypes.

To prepare the library, 5' RACE was applied. The data were produced on an Illumina HiSeq 2500. A second PCR of roughly 6 to 11 cycles was run with a J-beta primer mix and a sample-barcoded 5' primer. A unique molecular identifier was introduced onto each TCR beta cDNA molecule by a template-switch 5' adaptor carrying 12 random nucleotides. Each sample yielded at least 2.5 million CDR3-containing paired-end reads. All of the RNA was converted into first-strand cDNA using the Mint cDNA synthesis kit, with a TRBC-specific oligonucleotide serving as the primer. All cDNA was treated with uracil-DNA glycosylase and then went through a first 18-cycle PCR with the universal primers M1SS and BC2_uni_R. The authors' pipeline ran thus. Normalization of each sample was performed by random selection of 1 million high-quality reads, each carrying a distinct molecular identifier. Instead of being binned into consensus sequences, reads with shared molecular identifiers were discarded. MiTCR, set to a Q25 quality threshold and the strictest error-elimination algorithm, was used for CDR3 identification, clonotype clustering and error correction. A nonparametric unseen species model using Euler transformation provided a lower-bound estimate of total TCR beta diversity. TCRdb redid the processing of the public reads, applying fastp at Q25 and MiXCR, and retained in-frame beta chains. Rows are combined by CDR3 protein, so each entry shows the most common genes and DNA. The V and J calls shown here were made by TCRdb, not taken from the authors' results. Present in this sample are 650,000 to 800,000 distinct CDR3 sequences, approximately 52% of which were seen just once. The ten most abundant clones make up 13% of the sample.

The CDR3 numbers 13 residues from cysteine through phenylalanine. Only the CDR3 part of the read is kept: 39 bases, read in frame from the first base. According to the germline V gene, CDR1 reads SQVTM and CDR2 reads ANQGSEA. Details on this clonotype: Its antigen remains unidentified. There are no base qualities to consult, and no much larger clone falls within one base.

Systemically healthy Caucasian individuals from Russia, 39 in total and aged roughly 6 to 100 years, were included as donors. Each donor gave about 9.8 milliliters of peripheral blood, drawn into EDTA-treated Vacutainer tubes. Ficoll-Paque density-gradient centrifugation was used to isolate PBMCs, with at least 7 million per sample. Trizol reagent was used to extract total RNA from PBMCs, with at least 6 micrograms per sample. The percentages of naive CD45RAhigh/CD27high T cells were determined by flow cytometry on a PBMC aliquot from every donor. This TCR derives from a woman aged 80 or over in good health. What was sequenced was blood. The receptor chain draws on TRBV29-1 and TRBJ2-7; the best D guess is TRBD1, with 7 bases matching. The closer fit of TRBJ2-5 to the DNA end suggests the J call may be wrong. The nucleotide sequence reads TGCAGCGCTGAGGCGACAGGGAGGGAGACCCAGTACTTC. The translation is CSAEATGRETQYF.